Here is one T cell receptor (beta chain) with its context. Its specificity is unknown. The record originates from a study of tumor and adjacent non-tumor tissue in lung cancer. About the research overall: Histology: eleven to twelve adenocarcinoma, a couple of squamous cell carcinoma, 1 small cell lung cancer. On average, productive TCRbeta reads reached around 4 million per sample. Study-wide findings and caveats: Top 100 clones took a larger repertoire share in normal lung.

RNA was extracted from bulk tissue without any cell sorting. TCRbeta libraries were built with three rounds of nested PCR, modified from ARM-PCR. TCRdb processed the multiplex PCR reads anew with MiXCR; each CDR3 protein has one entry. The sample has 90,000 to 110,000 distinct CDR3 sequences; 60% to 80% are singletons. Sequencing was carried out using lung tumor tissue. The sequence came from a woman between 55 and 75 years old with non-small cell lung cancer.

CDR3 residues: CASSGRTYNTGELFF. CDR3 nucleotide sequence: TGTGCCAGTAGTGGTCGGACTTACAACACCGGGGAGCTGTTTTTT. The chain recombines TRBV19 with TRBJ2-2, with a tentative D call TRBD2 (5 bases). Trimming removed 5 bases at V and 2 bases at J, with 12 bases between. CDR1 is LNHDA and CDR2 is SQIVND in the germline V gene (reference sequence). CDR3 length: 15 residues.